One sample yielded the 9 T cell receptor beta chains listed below, sequenced in a study of blood T cell repertoires in COVID-19. Libraries were prepared by immunoSEQ multiplex PCR; TCRdb keeps only in-frame clonotypes and omits some of them. The table records 95,000 to 150,000 clones, approximately 80% of them present only once. Sequenced: peripheral blood. The receptors were sampled from a woman in her 70s with acute or convalescent COVID-19.

Only one count was recorded for this clone. V and J are TRBV19 and TRBJ2-1, with TRBD1 matching over 8 bases. The V segment lost 8 bases and the J segment 1 base; nucleotides outside the gene matches: 10. Germline loops: CDR1 LNHDA, CDR2 SQIVND (reference sequence). The CDR3 consists of 16 residues. The CDR3 region has the DNA TGTGCCAGTCAAAAGACAGGGGTTGGGTCCTACAATGAGCAGTTCTTC. Translation gives CASQKTGVGSYNEQFF.

This clone has more than one count but fewer than ten. The chain employs TRBV5-5 and TRBJ1-6, with D uncertain. Germline values: CDR1 SGHKS, CDR2 YYEKEE (reference sequence). The CDR3 covers 14 residues. V gave up 0 bases and J gave up 9 bases, with 10 bases separating them. CDR3: CASSLVQPGSPLHF. In DNA, the CDR3 is TGTGCCAGCAGCTTGGTCCAACCGGGTTCACCCCTCCACTTT.

This rearrangement joins TRBV7-9 to TRBJ1-1; TRBD1 matches 11 bases. This CDR3 has 15 amino acids. The germline V gene encodes CDR1 SEHNR and CDR2 FQNEAQ (reference sequence). The J segment lost 5 bases and the V segment lost 3 bases, leaving 5 bases of the junction unmatched. CDR3: CASSFGGQGGTEAFF. The CDR3 DNA reads as TGTGCCAGCAGCTTCGGGGGACAGGGGGGAACTGAAGCTTTCTTT.

This sequence joins TRBV27 and TRBJ2-1; no clear D. Germline V gives CDR1 MNHEY, CDR2 SMNVEV (reference sequence). CDR3 length equals 14 residues. Trimming cost V 5 bases and J 7 bases, with 15 bases left between them. This chain's CDR3 is CASSGLTAANEQFF. In DNA, the CDR3 is TGTGCCAGCAGTGGCCTAACCGCAGCGAATGAGCAGTTCTTC.

V and J are TRBV9 and TRBJ2-7; D is possibly TRBD2 (6 bases). This CDR3 is built from 14 residues. Germline CDR1 and CDR2: SGDLS and YYNGEE. The V and J ends lost 0 bases and 6 bases respectively, with 13 bases between them. CDR3 loop: CASSVEWVGGEQYF. In nucleotides, the CDR3 is TGTGCCAGCAGCGTAGAGTGGGTCGGGGGCGAGCAGTACTTC. Using reference TRBV9 and TRBJ2-7 for the parts outside the CDR3, the full variable domain is DSGVTQTPKHLITATGQRVTLRCSPRSGDLSVYWYQQSLDQGLQFLIQYYNGEERAKGNILERFSAQQFPDLHSELNLSSLELGDSALYFCASSVEWVGGEQYFGPGTRLTVT.

This chain connects TRBV5-4 to TRBJ2-5, with TRBD1 identical over 11 bases. Trimming at V came to 4 bases and at J to 5 bases, leaving 7 bases not matched to a gene. This CDR3 is built from 15 residues. Germline assignment: CDR1 SGHNT and CDR2 YYREEE (reference sequence). CDR3 nucleotides: TGTGCCAGCAGCCTGGGACAGGGGGGTCCCGAGACCCAGTACTTC. This translates into CASSLGQGGPETQYF.

DNA for the CDR3: TGTGCCAGCAGCTCCGCACCCGGTCGAGGCGTTGCAACTAATGAAAAACTGTTTTTT. This encodes CASSSAPGRGVATNEKLFF. V usage is TRBV5-4 and J usage is TRBJ1-4; no firm D call. Germline lookup yields CDR1 SGHNT and CDR2 YYREEE (reference sequence). Trimming removed 3 bases at V and 0 bases at J, with 21 bases between. There are 19 residues in the CDR3.

The genes are TRBV19 and TRBJ1-1; no firm D call. The CDR3 is made up of 14 amino acids. Germline V gene lookup returns CDR1 LNHDA and CDR2 SQIVND (reference sequence). Between the trimmed V and J ends, which lost 5 bases and 2 bases, there was a span of 12 bases. The CDR3 nucleotides are TGTGCCAGTAGTTATACCGGTGGTAACACTGAAGCTTTCTTT. Its translation is CASSYTGGNTEAFF.

There are a few counts of this clone. This CDR3 reads CASSQGGGLDTEAFF. The CDR3 DNA reads as TGCGCCAGCAGCCAAGGAGGGGGATTAGACACTGAAGCTTTCTTT. The V call is TRBV4-1, the J call TRBJ1-1, with D possibly being TRBD1 (6 bases). Germline V gene lookup returns CDR1 MGHRA and CDR2 YSYEKL. V was trimmed by 1 base and J by 3 bases, leaving 12 bases between them. The CDR3 has 15 amino acids.